A selection of T cell receptor beta chains follows, all from one sample in a study of T cells in Graves' hyperthyroidism and ophthalmopathy. MiXCR was run by TCRdb on the multiplex PCR reads, yielding one entry per CDR3 protein. Among some 500,000 distinct CDR3 sequences listed, more than 15% were seen once. The sequenced material came from blood. These receptors were collected from a woman aged 25-40 years with Graves' ophthalmopathy. Each CDR3 is given with its conserved first and last residue. A D gene is named only where the DNA matches it firmly. Part of the rows lack a size; the others show once, few, many or a class for expanded clones.

clone_size	d_call	v_call	cdr3_length	j_call	cdr3_nt	cdr3_aa
few	TRBD2	TRBV12-3/TRBV12-4	13	TRBJ2-1	TGTGCCACCCTTCGGGCGGGAGTAGAGGAGCAGTTCTTC	CATLRAGVEEQFF
.	TRBD2	TRBV29-1	13	TRBJ2-5	TGCAGCGCTTCGGGACTAGCGGAAGAGACCCAGTACTTC	CSASGLAEETQYF
.	.	TRBV24-1	13	TRBJ1-4	TGTGCCACCAGTGGAGGGGTGAATGAAAAACTGTTTTTT	CATSGGVNEKLFF
many	TRBD2	TRBV20-1	13	TRBJ2-7	TGCAGTGCTACGCGGGAGGGCCTCGACGAGCAGTACTTC	CSATREGLDEQYF
many	TRBD1	TRBV11-2	14	TRBJ2-5	TGTGCCAGCAGCCCCGGACAGGGCCAAGAGACCCAGTACTTC	CASSPGQGQETQYF
many	TRBD1	TRBV7-9	14	TRBJ1-4	TGTGCCAGCAGCTGGACAGGGGGTAATGAAAAACTGTTTTTT	CASSWTGGNEKLFF
many	TRBD2	TRBV7-2	15	TRBJ2-7	TGTGCCAGCAGCCGCATAGGGCGGGAGAATGGCGAGCAGTACTTC	CASSRIGRENGEQYF
.	.	TRBV6-2/TRBV6-3	12	TRBJ1-1	TGTGCCAGCAGTTACTCGGTAGTAAAAGCTTTCTTT	CASSYSVVKAFF
.	TRBD1	TRBV6-5	16	TRBJ1-1	TGTGCCAGCAGTTACTTGTCCAACAGGGGGAACACTGAAGCTTTCTTT	CASSYLSNRGNTEAFF
few	.	TRBV12-3/TRBV12-4	14	TRBJ2-5	TGTGCCAGCGCATCGGCACGGGGCCAAGAGACCCAGTACTTC	CASASARGQETQYF
few	.	TRBV19	14	TRBJ1-1	TGTGCCAGTAGTCTACGAGATGGACAATCTGAAGCTTTCTTT	CASSLRDGQSEAFF
many	.	TRBV6-2/TRBV6-3	14	TRBJ1-5	TGTGCCAGCAGTTACCTGGGGGCTGATCAGCCCCAGCATTTT	CASSYLGADQPQHF
many	TRBD1	TRBV20-1	14	TRBJ1-5	TGCAGTGCTATCTCCGGGACAGAATATCAGCCCCAGCATTTT	CSAISGTEYQPQHF
.	TRBD1	TRBV7-9	15	TRBJ1-5	TGTGCCAGCAGCTCCGGACAGGGCCTCAATCAGCCCCAGCATTTT	CASSSGQGLNQPQHF
few	.	TRBV29-1	12	TRBJ2-7	TGCAGCGTTGAACAGGTTCCCTACGAGCAGTACTTC	CSVEQVPYEQYF
many	TRBD1	TRBV7-2	16	TRBJ2-4	TGTGCCAGCAGCCTCCCGGCCGGGACAGGCAAAAACATTCAGTACTTC	CASSLPAGTGKNIQYF
.	.	TRBV5-5	13	TRBJ1-5	TGTGCCAGCAGCTGGACCTCAACTCAGCCCCAGCATTTT	CASSWTSTQPQHF
few	.	TRBV12-3/TRBV12-4	15	TRBJ2-6	TGTGCCAGCAGTTTTGGGGGATCTGGGGCCAACGTCCTGACTTTC	CASSFGGSGANVLTF
many	.	TRBV5-8	15	TRBJ2-5	TGTGCCAGCAGCGCCGCCCGGGACTCTCGGGAGACCCAGTACTTC	CASSAARDSRETQYF
many	TRBD2	TRBV2	17	TRBJ2-1	TGTGCCAGCAGTGAAGGAGGACTAGCGGGAGTGGACAATGAGCAGTTCTTC	CASSEGGLAGVDNEQFF